Below are 27 T cell receptor beta chains sequenced from a single sample in a study of CD8+ T cells in alopecia areata. Once RNA had been extracted, it was reverse transcribed into cDNA to act as the sequencing template. Profiling relied on immunoSEQ multiplex PCR, and the TCRdb table lists in-frame clones only, not all of them. This sample has around 200,000 clones, with 53% found just once. Treatment given: oral pan-JAK inhibitor, 5-10 mg twice daily. The sequencing used CD8+ T cells sorted from blood, collected at week 24, from a patient treated with tofacitinib. The receptors originated from a human donor with alopecia areata.

This clone was detected many times. The rearrangement links TRBV19 to TRBJ1-1; D is unclear. The CDR3 runs 13 residues. Trimming removed 6 bases at V and 3 bases at J, with 11 bases between. Germline CDR1 is LNHDA and CDR2 is SQIVND (reference sequence). The CDR3 loop is CASSADGYTEAFF. In nucleotides, the CDR3 is TGTGCCAGTAGCGCTGACGGGTACACTGAAGCTTTCTTT.

A few counts support this clone. The chain employs TRBV4-3 and TRBJ1-1; possible D gene TRBD1, 5 bases. This CDR3 has 14 residues. The V end was cut by 3 bases, the J end by 0 bases, with 8 bases between. CDR1 and CDR2 (germline): LGHNA, YSLEER. As DNA, the CDR3 is TGCGCCAGCAGCCAGGGGGTGGTGAACACTGAAGCTTTCTTT. This translates into CASSQGVVNTEAFF.

V gene TRBV5-8 combines with J gene TRBJ1-6; the D gene is possibly TRBD1 (6 bases). Germline loops: CDR1 SGHTS, CDR2 YDEGEE. The V and J ends lost 4 bases and 6 bases respectively, with 17 bases between them. The CDR3 spans 16 residues. The CDR3 loop reads CASSNDKDRFNSPLHF. CDR3 DNA sequence: TGTGCCAGCAGCAACGACAAGGACAGATTTAATTCACCCCTCCACTTT.

This chain joins TRBV29-1 and TRBJ1-2; D unclear. Germline V CDR1 and CDR2: SQVTM, ANQGSEA. V was pared by 2 bases and J by 2 bases, with 9 bases between. The CDR3 sequence is 13 residues long. The CDR3 reads CSVEMTKNYGYTF. CDR3 nucleotides: TGCAGCGTTGAAATGACAAAGAACTATGGCTACACCTTC.

The gene calls are TRBV30 and TRBJ1-1; D is possibly TRBD1 (6 bases). This CDR3 comprises 15 residues. CDR1 and CDR2 (germline): GTSNPN, SVGIG (reference sequence). The V and J ends lost 1 base and 5 bases respectively, with 17 bases between them. CDR3 sequence (DNA): TGTGCCTGGAGTGCGACTTCCACAGGGAGAACTGAAGCTTTCTTT. It translates to CAWSATSTGRTEAFF.

The chain joins TRBV15 to TRBJ1-5; tentatively, D is TRBD1 (6 bases). Germline CDR1 LNHNV, CDR2 YYDKDF (reference sequence). This CDR3 comprises 15 residues. V was trimmed by 5 bases and J by 0 bases, leaving 11 bases between them. The CDR3 spells CATSERGGSNQPQHF. Here the CDR3 DNA reads TGTGCCACCAGCGAAAGAGGGGGTAGCAATCAGCCCCAGCATTTT.

The rearrangement uses TRBV30 and TRBJ1-2, with a possible D match to TRBD1 (6 bases). Germline assignment: CDR1 GTSNPN and CDR2 SVGIG (reference sequence). The CDR3 is 14 amino acids. Between the trimmed V and J ends, which lost 0 bases and 4 bases, there was a span of 12 bases. The CDR3 nucleotides are TGTGCCTGGAGTGTAACAGGGTTGAGCTATGGCTACACCTTC. It translates to CAWSVTGLSYGYTF.

The chain employs TRBV30 and TRBJ1-2; tentative D call: TRBD1 (6 bases). Germline CDR1 and CDR2: GTSNPN and SVGIG (reference sequence). The CDR3 extends over 12 amino acids. The V and J ends lost 7 bases and 0 bases respectively, with 9 bases between them. The CDR3 region is CASDRTNYGYTF. The CDR3 nucleotides read TGTGCCTCTGACAGGACTAACTATGGCTACACCTTC.

This clone showed up just a few times. This chain uses TRBV5-1 with TRBJ1-5; D is perhaps TRBD1 (6 bases). Trimming took 4 bases from V and 4 from J, leaving 12 bases between them. Germline loops: CDR1 SGHRS, CDR2 YFSETQ. The CDR3 length is 14 residues. CDR3 nucleotide sequence: TGCGCCAGCAGCCCGCGAGGGGGGAATCAGCCCCAGCATTTT. Translated, it gives CASSPRGGNQPQHF.

The rearrangement links TRBV30 to TRBJ2-1, with 9 nucleotides matching TRBD2. The germline V gene has CDR1 GTSNPN and CDR2 SVGIG (reference sequence). CDR3 length: 15 residues. V shed 0 bases, J shed 6 bases, and the junction held 6 bases outside the gene matches. The CDR3 coding sequence is TGTGCCTGGAGTGTTGGGAGCGGGAGGCTCAATGAGCAGTTCTTC. The encoded protein is CAWSVGSGRLNEQFF.

This clone was seen only a few times. This rearrangement joins TRBV7-9 to TRBJ1-2; no reliable D call. This CDR3 contains 14 residues. Germline CDR1 SEHNR, CDR2 FQNEAQ (reference sequence). V shed 0 bases and J shed 8 bases, with 13 bases lying between them. The CDR3 coding sequence is TGTGCCAGCAGCTTAGCGCGCCCCAGCCAGGGCTACACCTTC. Translated, it gives CASSLARPSQGYTF.

This chain connects TRBV7-3 to TRBJ1-1; TRBD1 is a possible D gene (5 bases). V lost 5 bases to trimming and J lost 4 bases, with 17 bases between them. CDR3 length: 15 amino acids. Germline values: CDR1 SGHTA, CDR2 FQGTGA. The CDR3 spells CASSPNGAPVTEAFF. In nucleotides, the CDR3 is TGTGCCAGCAGCCCAAATGGGGCGCCGGTCACTGAAGCTTTCTTT.

The chain carries TRBV30 and TRBJ1-2; no firm D call. The V end was cut by 3 bases, the J end by 3 bases, with 2 bases between. Germline V gene sequence: CDR1 GTSNPN, CDR2 SVGIG (reference sequence). This CDR3 is 10 amino acids long. CDR3 loop: CAWRDYGYTF. The CDR3 DNA reads TGTGCCTGGAGGGACTATGGCTACACCTTC.

The chain is built from TRBV14 and TRBJ2-3; D unclear. Germline V gene sequence: CDR1 SGHDN, CDR2 FVKESK. With 0 bases removed from V and 2 bases from J, the gap between germline ends came to 6 bases. The CDR3 extends over 14 amino acids. The CDR3 sequence is CASSQDEVTDTQYF. DNA of the CDR3: TGTGCCAGCAGCCAAGATGAGGTCACAGATACGCAGTATTTT.

The chain links TRBV9 to TRBJ2-2, with 10 bases fitting TRBD2. V lost 1 base to trimming and J lost 10 bases; unmatched junction nucleotides: 7. This CDR3 spans 15 amino acids. The germline V gene encodes CDR1 SGDLS and CDR2 YYNGEE. CDR3 nucleotides: TGTGCCAGCAGCGTAACCAGCGGGGGGGCAGAGGAGCTGTTTTTT. Protein product: CASSVTSGGAEELFF.

V usage is TRBV19 and J usage is TRBJ1-2, with TRBD1 as a possible D gene (6 bases). This CDR3 comprises 13 residues. Germline assignment: CDR1 LNHDA and CDR2 SQIVND (reference sequence). The V gene lost 7 bases and the J gene lost 4 bases, with 13 bases spanning the gap. The CDR3 bases are TGTGCCAGTACCGTTGGACAGAGCTATGGCTACACCTTC. It specifies CASTVGQSYGYTF.

This rearrangement joins TRBV27 to TRBJ2-7; D remains ambiguous. Germline V lookup: CDR1 MNHEY, CDR2 SMNVEV (reference sequence). The CDR3 covers 12 residues. Deletions cut 5 bases from V and 5 bases from J, with 10 bases between. In DNA, the CDR3 is TGTGCCAGCAGTCAAAATGCCCACGAGCAGTACTTC. Translation: CASSQNAHEQYF.

The V call is TRBV11-2, the J call TRBJ1-1; D unclear. CDR1 and CDR2 (germline): SGHAT, FQNNGV. The V end lost 5 bases, the J end lost 1 base, and 11 bases lay between the germline ends. The CDR3 consists of 14 residues. For the CDR3, the DNA is TGTGCCAGCAGCATACGGACGGGGAACACTGAAGCTTTCTTT. This translates into CASSIRTGNTEAFF.

The gene calls are TRBV4-3 and TRBJ2-2; D is unclear. The CDR3 sequence is 14 residues long. The germline gives CDR1 LGHNA, CDR2 YSLEER. V lost 0 bases and J 6 bases, leaving 8 bases between the germline ends. The DNA of the CDR3 is TGCGCCAGCAGCCAAGATCCCCGCCCCGGGGAGCTGTTTTTT. This translates into CASSQDPRPGELFF.

The chain has TRBV11-1 and TRBJ2-7; TRBD1 matches at 10 bases. This CDR3 has 19 residues. CDR1 SGHAT and CDR2 FQDESV come from the germline V gene (reference sequence). J gave up 5 bases and V 0 bases, and 16 bases lay outside the gene matches. CDR3 bases: TGTGCCAGCAGCTTAGCGCGATATCGGCCGGGACAGGGGTGGAACGAGCAGTACTTC. Its translation: CASSLARYRPGQGWNEQYF. Combining the CDR3 with reference TRBV11-1 and TRBJ2-7 gives the whole variable domain EAEVAQSPRYKITEKSQAVAFWCDPISGHATLYWYRQILGQGPELLVQFQDESVVDDSQLPKDRFSAERLKGVDSTLKIQPAELGDSAMYLCASSLARYRPGQGWNEQYFGPGTRLTVT.

V is TRBV9 and J is TRBJ2-7; tentatively, D is TRBD2 (6 bases). CDR1 and CDR2 (germline): SGDLS, YYNGEE. This CDR3 spans 15 amino acids. V lost 0 bases, J lost 3 bases, and 13 bases lay in between. The DNA for the CDR3 is TGTGCCAGCAGCGTAGAAGCAGGAGGGGACTACGAGCAGTACTTC. It is translated as CASSVEAGGDYEQYF.

The J gene is TRBJ2-5, the V gene TRBV15; D is undetermined. V lost 1 base to trimming and J lost 1 base, with 10 bases between them. The CDR3 is made up of 15 amino acids. CDR1 LNHNV and CDR2 YYDKDF come from the germline V gene (reference sequence). The CDR3 loop is CATSRGALGQETQYF. CDR3 DNA: TGTGCCACCAGCAGAGGGGCACTGGGCCAAGAGACCCAGTACTTC.

The chain carries TRBV6-6 and TRBJ2-5; no definite D call. The V end was cut by 5 bases, the J end by 2 bases, with 9 bases between. The CDR3 sequence is 13 residues long. The germline gives CDR1 MNHNY, CDR2 SVGAGI (reference sequence). The CDR3 here is CASSKTEQETQYF. For the CDR3, the DNA is TGTGCCAGCAGTAAGACGGAGCAAGAGACCCAGTACTTC.

To note about this clone: Other DNA sequences in this specimen translate into the identical CDR3. The gene calls are TRBV11-2 and TRBJ2-7, with D unresolved. The CDR3 runs 11 residues. The germline V and J ends were trimmed by 6 bases and 4 bases, with 7 bases remaining between them. In germline, CDR1 is SGHAT, CDR2 FQNNGV. CDR3 sequence: CASSSNYEQYF. The CDR3 nucleotides read TGTGCCAGCAGTTCCAATTACGAGCAGTACTTC.

V is TRBV12-5 and J is TRBJ2-7; 7 nucleotides line up with TRBD1. V lost 1 base to trimming and J lost 0 bases; unmatched junction nucleotides: 0. Per germline, CDR1 LGHNT and CDR2 FRNRAP. There are 14 residues in the CDR3. The CDR3 loop is CASGLGDSSYEQYF. For the CDR3, the DNA is TGTGCTAGTGGTTTGGGGGACAGCTCCTACGAGCAGTACTTC.

V and J are TRBV30 and TRBJ1-1, with D tentatively TRBD1 (6 bases). V gave up 0 bases and J gave up 3 bases, with 11 bases separating them. CDR1 and CDR2 (germline): GTSNPN, SVGIG (reference sequence). This CDR3 spans 14 amino acids. The DNA of the CDR3 is TGTGCCTGGAGTGTAATAGGGGGGGACACTGAAGCTTTCTTT. Protein sequence: CAWSVIGGDTEAFF.

This sequence joins TRBV27 and TRBJ1-1, with D perhaps TRBD1 (5 bases). The CDR3 consists of 13 residues. Germline CDR1 and CDR2: MNHEY and SMNVEV (reference sequence). Trimming cost V 8 bases and J 1 base, with 11 bases left between them. The CDR3 DNA reads TGTGCCAGCCAAGTTACAGGGAACACTGAAGCTTTCTTT. Translating it yields CASQVTGNTEAFF.